Each of the 27 T cell receptor beta chains below was sequenced from the same sample in a study of blood T cells in healthy people across ages (dated by TCRdb to between 2014 and 2016). To prepare the library, 5' RACE was applied. The run used an Illumina HiSeq 2500. A second PCR of roughly 7 to 12 cycles was run with a J-beta primer mix and a sample-barcoded 5' primer. Using fastp at Q25 and MiXCR, TCRdb reprocessed the public reads and kept productive beta chains. Each record represents a unique CDR3 protein, reported with the most common genes and DNA among its rows. Recorded for this sample are roughly 1,500,000 distinct CDR3 sequences; around 36% of them occurred a single time. The top ten clones comprise 11% of the sample. Material for sequencing was blood. The receptors were sampled from a young woman in good health.

This clonotype has only one observation. V gene TRBV30 combines with J gene TRBJ2-2; 8 nucleotides align to TRBD1. Germline loops: CDR1 GTSNPN, CDR2 SVGIG (reference sequence). CDR3 length: 14 residues. V shed 2 bases, J shed 5 bases, and the junction held 4 bases outside the gene matches. In nucleotides, the CDR3 is TGTGCCTGGAGTCAGGGGGCACGGACCGGGGAGCTGTTTTTT. This sequence encodes CAWSQGARTGELFF.

The V call is TRBV7-9, the J call TRBJ2-7, with 10 bases that match TRBD1. This CDR3 is 13 amino acids long. Germline V lookup: CDR1 SEHNR, CDR2 FQNEAQ (reference sequence). The J segment lost 7 bases and the V segment lost 8 bases, leaving 8 bases of the junction unmatched. The CDR3 reads CASGPGTGVEQYF. The CDR3, as DNA: TGTGCCAGCGGCCCCGGGACAGGGGTTGAGCAGTACTTC.

The genes are TRBV5-4 and TRBJ2-7; 9 bases map to TRBD1. CDR3 length: 14 residues. J was trimmed by 6 bases and V by 3 bases; bases with no gene match: 7. Germline-derived CDR1 and CDR2 are SGHNT and YYREEE (reference sequence). For the CDR3, the DNA is TGTGCCAGCAGCTGGGACAGGGTCGAACGCGAGCAGTACTTC. Protein product: CASSWDRVEREQYF.

The chain couples TRBV3-1 to TRBJ1-2; D unclear. V was shortened by 3 bases and J by 0 bases, with 11 bases between the two germline ends. The length of the CDR3 is 15 residues. In germline, CDR1 is LGHDT, CDR2 YNNKEL (reference sequence). In DNA form, the CDR3 reads TGTGCCAGCAGCCAGGGGTTGAGAGCTAACTATGGCTACACCTTC. Translated, it gives CASSQGLRANYGYTF. The full variable domain, in which reference TRBV3-1 and TRBJ1-2 provide the parts outside the CDR3, is DTAVSQTPKYLVTQMGNDKSIKCEQNLGHDTMYWYKQDSKKFLKIMFSYNNKELIINETVPNRFSPKSPDKAHLNLHINSLELGDSAVYFCASSQGLRANYGYTFGSGTRLTVV.

This clonotype has a handful of counts. The V gene is TRBV12-3 or TRBV12-4, the J gene TRBJ2-3; TRBD1 might be the D (5 bases). CDR3 size: 12 residues. Trimming shortened V by 6 bases and J by 10 bases, and 14 bases separated the two germline ends. The CDR3: CASSPIGDAQYF. CDR3 nucleotides: TGTGCCAGCAGCCCCATAGGGGATGCGCAGTATTTT.

As regards this clonotype: A much larger clone differs from this one at a single base, so this may be a read error. Since no conserved phenylalanine or tryptophan closes the CDR3, a read error is the likely cause. The gene calls are TRBV29-1 and TRBJ2-1; 7 bases align to TRBD2. The CDR3 runs to 12 residues. The junction had 9 bases not matched to a gene; V was cut back by 3 bases and J by 13 bases. Germline CDR1 is SQVTM and CDR2 is ANQGSEA. In DNA form, the CDR3 reads TGCAGCGTTGATCCAAGCGGGACCACACAGTTCTGC. It specifies CSVDPSGTTQFC.

V usage is TRBV2 and J usage is TRBJ1-5; D is unresolved. Germline CDR1 and CDR2: SNHLY and FYNNEI. V gave up 1 base and J gave up 7 bases, with 8 bases separating them. The CDR3 is 13 residues long. CDR3 nucleotide sequence: TGTGCCAGCAGTGAAGAGGCTGCCCAGCCCCAGCATTTT. It is translated as CASSEEAAQPQHF.

This chain links TRBV30 with TRBJ1-2, with D perhaps TRBD1 (5 bases). Germline loops: CDR1 GTSNPN, CDR2 SVGIG (reference sequence). Trimming removed 1 base at V and 4 bases at J, with 16 bases between. The CDR3 covers 15 residues. CDR3 protein: CAWSATQRGTYGYTF. CDR3 nucleotides: TGTGCCTGGAGTGCCACCCAACGGGGGACCTATGGCTACACCTTC.

At least ten counts were recorded for this clonotype. This rearrangement joins TRBV6-2 or TRBV6-3 to TRBJ2-7, with a tentative D call TRBD2 (6 bases). Trimming removed 6 bases from V and 6 bases from J, with 9 bases in between. From germline, CDR1 is MNHEY and CDR2 SVGEGT. The CDR3 totals 11 residues. The CDR3 DNA reads TGTGCCAGCAGCCGTAGCGGCGAGCAGTACTTC. Translation gives CASSRSGEQYF.

The V gene is TRBV7-6, the J gene TRBJ2-1, with 11 bases identical to TRBD1. Germline CDR1 reads SGHVS; CDR2 reads FNYEAQ. J gave up 7 bases and V 4 bases, and 12 bases lay outside the gene matches. The CDR3 extends over 17 amino acids. The CDR3 region is CASSSSFGTGGLNEQFF. In DNA form, the CDR3 reads TGTGCCAGCAGCTCTTCTTTCGGGACAGGGGGTTTGAATGAGCAGTTCTTC.

The chain links TRBV5-1 to TRBJ1-1; D not resolved. Per the germline V gene, CDR1 is SGHRS and CDR2 is YFSETQ. V was clipped by 0 bases and J by 0 bases, with 12 bases between them. The CDR3 loop spans 16 amino acids. This CDR3 is CASSLDGRPMNTEAFF. The CDR3 DNA reads as TGCGCCAGCAGCTTGGACGGACGTCCCATGAACACTGAAGCTTTCTTT.

This CDR3 reads CASSLGTGTEQFF. DNA for the CDR3: TGTGCCAGCAGCTTGGGCACCGGGACAGAGCAGTTCTTC. The chain joins TRBV7-3 to TRBJ2-1; D is perhaps TRBD1 (6 bases). CDR1 and CDR2 from the germline V gene are SGHTA and FQGTGA. The V end lost 3 bases, the J end lost 10 bases, and 13 bases lay between the germline ends. The CDR3 loop spans 13 amino acids.

This clonotype was recorded a few times. The gene calls are TRBV27 and TRBJ2-3, with no clear D. V was shortened by 6 bases and J by 2 bases, with 18 bases between the two germline ends. Germline V gene data show CDR1 as MNHEY and CDR2 as SMNVEV (reference sequence). The CDR3 has 16 residues. This chain's CDR3 is CASRKEAGDLTDTQYF. The CDR3 DNA reads TGTGCCAGCAGAAAAGAGGCAGGAGATCTCACAGATACGCAGTATTTT.

The genes are TRBV29-1 and TRBJ2-1; TRBD1 matches at 9 bases. V lost 8 bases, J lost 5 bases, and 7 bases stayed unmatched. The V gene's germline CDR1 is SQVTM and CDR2 ANQGSEA. The CDR3 consists of 13 residues. Here the CDR3 DNA reads TGCAGCATCCGGGACAGGGTAAACAATGAGCAGTTCTTC. It encodes CSIRDRVNNEQFF.

For the CDR3, the DNA is TGCAGCGTTGTGACAGGGGGACATCAGCCCCAGCATTTT. This gives the protein CSVVTGGHQPQHF. The rearrangement links TRBV29-1 to TRBJ1-5; 9 nucleotides align to TRBD1. CDR3 length: 13 amino acids. V dropped 4 bases and J dropped 5; count of bases not matched to a gene: 3. Germline V gene sequence: CDR1 SQVTM, CDR2 ANQGSEA.

This chain joins TRBV5-6 and TRBJ1-1, with a tentative D call TRBD1 (5 bases). CDR1 is SGHDT and CDR2 is YYEEEE in the germline V gene. The V gene lost 0 bases and the J gene lost 1 base, with 10 bases spanning the gap. This CDR3 spans 15 amino acids. CDR3: CASSLEGASNTEAFF. Here the CDR3 DNA reads TGTGCCAGCAGCTTGGAAGGGGCATCGAACACTGAAGCTTTCTTT.

The chain couples TRBV5-1 to TRBJ2-3; 10 bases fit TRBD1. Germline values: CDR1 SGHRS, CDR2 YFSETQ. The CDR3 length is 16 residues. V trimming: 1 base; J trimming: 4 bases; junction bases outside the gene matches: 6. Written as DNA, the CDR3 is TGCGCCAGCAGCTTGCCCGGGACAGGGGACGCAGATACGCAGTATTTT. Its translation: CASSLPGTGDADTQYF.

V usage is TRBV5-1 and J usage is TRBJ2-7, with 12 bases that match TRBD2. This CDR3 has 15 residues. Germline values: CDR1 SGHRS, CDR2 YFSETQ. With V trimmed by 3 bases and J by 7 bases, 8 bases remained unmatched. CDR3 sequence (DNA): TGCGCCAGCAGCTGGACTAGCGGGGATCATTGGGAGCAGTACTTC. Amino acid sequence: CASSWTSGDHWEQYF.

The chain carries TRBV11-2 and TRBJ1-2; 9 bases map to TRBD1. V dropped 5 bases and J dropped 8; count of bases not matched to a gene: 12. The CDR3 has 15 residues. Germline-derived CDR1 and CDR2 are SGHAT and FQNNGV. As DNA, the CDR3 is TGTGCCAGCAGCCCACTTACGGGACAGGGTTTCGGCTACACCTTC. Its translation is CASSPLTGQGFGYTF.

The chain is built from TRBV21-1 and TRBJ2-7; the table names TRBD2, a call not compared with the DNA. TRBV21-1 is deemed a pseudogene. The CDR3 covers 16 residues. The CDR3 loop is CASSKSPKGQAYEQYF. CDR3 DNA: TGTGCCAGCAGCAAAAGCCCAAAAGGGCAGGCCTACGAGCAGTACTTC.

This clonotype came up many times. The CDR3, as DNA: TGCAGCGTTGAAGAGGGGGATAGGGAGTGGGGAGTGTGGTTCTTC. Translating it yields CSVEEGDREWGVWFF. The rearrangement joins TRBV29-1 to TRBJ2-1; the D call may be TRBD1 or TRBD2 (5 bases each). Germline V gene data show CDR1 as SQVTM and CDR2 as ANQGSEA. The V and J ends lost 0 bases and 15 bases respectively, with 24 bases between them. This CDR3 contains 15 residues.

The chain joins TRBV5-1 to TRBJ2-3; D is possibly TRBD1 (5 bases). Germline V lookup: CDR1 SGHRS, CDR2 YFSETQ. V was pared by 0 bases and J by 4 bases, with 15 bases between. The CDR3 has 16 residues. This chain's CDR3 is CASSLEGAGGADTQYF. In DNA form, the CDR3 reads TGCGCCAGCAGCTTGGAAGGGGCAGGTGGGGCAGATACGCAGTATTTT. Full variable domain (outside the CDR3, taken from reference TRBV5-1 and TRBJ2-3): KAGVTQTPRYLIKTRGQQVTLSCSPISGHRSVSWYQQTPGQGLQFLFEYFSETQRNKGNFPGRFSGRQFSNSRSEMNVSTLELGDSALYLCASSLEGAGGADTQYFGPGTRLTVL.

The chain combines TRBV10-3 with TRBJ2-1, with D hard to call. Germline V CDR1 and CDR2: ENHRY, SYGVKD. Trimming stripped 0 bases from V and 12 bases from J, with 12 bases between. The CDR3 sequence is 13 residues long. The DNA of the CDR3 is TGTGCCATCAGTGAGTCGACTGGCTGGGGGCAGTTCTTC. This encodes CAISESTGWGQFF.

V gene TRBV5-5 combines with J gene TRBJ1-6; D remains unclear. CDR1 is SGHKS and CDR2 is YYEKEE in the germline V gene (reference sequence). V lost 4 bases and J lost 5, with 16 bases in between. CDR3 length equals 16 residues. The CDR3 DNA reads as TGTGCCAGCAGCCGCGCGGGCACGGTAGATAATTCACCCCTCCACTTT. Its translation: CASSRAGTVDNSPLHF.

With respect to this clonotype: A much larger clone sits a single nucleotide away, making a read error possible. The V and J genes are TRBV29-1 and TRBJ2-1; 11 bases match TRBD1. The length of the CDR3 is 14 residues. V trimming: 6 bases; J trimming: 8 bases; junction bases outside the gene matches: 9. Germline values: CDR1 SQVTM, CDR2 ANQGSEA. The CDR3, as DNA: TGCAGCGTCCTGGGACAGGGGGAAGTTTATGAGCAGTTCTTC. It encodes CSVLGQGEVYEQFF.

The V call is TRBV4-2, the J call TRBJ1-2; D possibly corresponds to TRBD1 (5 bases). The ends were cut back, 2 bases at V and 7 bases at J, with 14 bases in the middle. This CDR3 is built from 14 residues. CDR1 is LGHNA and CDR2 is YNFKEQ in the germline V gene. CDR3 amino acids: CASSQYATGGGYTF. CDR3 DNA sequence: TGTGCCAGCAGCCAATACGCTACAGGCGGTGGCTACACCTTC.

This clonotype was seen a few times. The V gene is TRBV11-1, the J gene TRBJ1-1; 7 bases are a match to TRBD1. Germline V lookup: CDR1 SGHAT, CDR2 FQDESV (reference sequence). CDR3 length: 15 residues. V shed 0 bases, J shed 6 bases, and the junction held 7 bases outside the gene matches. Here the CDR3 reads CASSLASWTGPEAFF. For the CDR3, the DNA is TGTGCCAGCAGCTTAGCCTCCTGGACAGGACCTGAAGCTTTCTTT.